The text below deals with one TCR beta chain. The antigen this receptor binds is unknown. No base quality information exists; no much larger clone differs at one position. The data belong to a study of blood T cell repertoires in COVID-19 (dated by TCRdb to 2020 to 2022). In the study overall: Samples covering the acute and convalescent phases of COVID-19 were provided by collaborators in the United States, Italy and Spain. The prospective study material was composed of cDNA or gDNA derived from T cells, B-cell-depleted T cells, or PBMCs. Deeply sampled blood TCRbeta repertoires from subjects exposed to, actively infected with, or recovered from COVID-19 were included in the dataset. A freely available public database, intended as a resource for researchers studying the immune response to SARS-CoV-2, is where the repertoires were released. The samples were drawn from two sources: the first 160 participants of the ongoing ImmuneRACE study, and 1,254 subjects contributed by 6 global collaborators. Nearly every sample came with metadata listing a de-identified subject ID, COVID-19 status, age in years and sex. Where available, HLA class I and class II types were obtained from metadata supplied by the sample provider rather than from assay-based typing. Results the study describes overall, beyond this receptor: The amount of clinical and demographic metadata varied by source and participant and was provided uncurated.

Reading the germline V gene gives CDR1 SNHLY and CDR2 FYNNEI. The CDR3 runs 15 residues from the cysteine to the phenylalanine. This entry keeps only the CDR3 DNA: 45 bases, framed from base 1. After removal of 6 bases from V and 2 bases from J, the junction retains 6 bases not matched to a gene. TCRbeta CDR3 regions were amplified from genomic DNA using the immunoSEQ Assay, a bias-controlled multiplex PCR. On the study's bioinformatics: The number of nucleated cells in each sample was estimated by amplification of reference gene primers within the assay. To quantify the absolute abundance of each unique TCRbeta CDR3 rearrangement, sequence reads were collapsed and filtered. Productive Simpson clonality was computed per sample as the square root of Simpson's diversity index over productive rearrangements. The immuneACCESS repertoire file appears here via TCRdb, limited to in-frame rearrangements. These files lack a portion of the clones; in checked studies, under half of the deficit traces to unresolved V genes, and the cause of the others is not known. That table gives V, J and clone size, and the DNA gave D and trimming. The sample table records fewer than 55,000 clones; about 81% of these occur just once. The ten largest account for roughly 13% of the sample.

The collaborating institutions used their own protocols to collect whole blood in K2EDTA tubes. For TCRbeta analysis, collaborators shipped samples in one of three forms: frozen whole blood, isolated PBMCs, or DNA extracted from either of those sample types. This receptor was identified in a human donor with acute or convalescent COVID-19. The donor label of this sample is uncertain. The rearrangement joined TRBV2 to TRBJ1-5, and 8 junctional nucleotides match TRBD1. Sequenced input: peripheral blood. CDR3 sequence: CASRSSQGGNQPQHF. The bases are TGTGCCAGCAGGAGTTCACAGGGGGGCAATCAGCCCCAGCATTTT.